This T cell receptor (beta chain) was sequenced in a study of cytomegalovirus exposure and HLA in healthy donors. Study findings and constraints: In a later analysis, productive TCRs from donors in an Asian-associated ancestry cluster reportedly carried fewer N-insertions than the cohort mean.

The PCR was carried out with 60 Vbeta primers and 13 Jbeta primers. Some clones are missing from TCRdb's copy, which holds only in-frame ones; the method was immunoSEQ multiplex PCR. This table holds about 170,000 clones, around 78% found once. Concerning this clone: Its target is not known.

Germline V CDR1 and CDR2: LNHNV, YYDKDF (reference sequence). This CDR3 has 15 amino acids. Trimming took 5 bases from V and 5 from J, leaving 16 bases between them. Sample: PBMCs. This TCR was sampled from a woman aged 25-40 years in good health and CMV-seropositive. The chain is built from TRBV15 and TRBJ1-5; maybe TRBD1 (5 bases). The CDR3 sequence: CATSSAGRGDQPQHF. Here the CDR3 DNA reads TGTGCCACCAGCTCCGCAGGGAGGGGAGATCAGCCCCAGCATTTT.